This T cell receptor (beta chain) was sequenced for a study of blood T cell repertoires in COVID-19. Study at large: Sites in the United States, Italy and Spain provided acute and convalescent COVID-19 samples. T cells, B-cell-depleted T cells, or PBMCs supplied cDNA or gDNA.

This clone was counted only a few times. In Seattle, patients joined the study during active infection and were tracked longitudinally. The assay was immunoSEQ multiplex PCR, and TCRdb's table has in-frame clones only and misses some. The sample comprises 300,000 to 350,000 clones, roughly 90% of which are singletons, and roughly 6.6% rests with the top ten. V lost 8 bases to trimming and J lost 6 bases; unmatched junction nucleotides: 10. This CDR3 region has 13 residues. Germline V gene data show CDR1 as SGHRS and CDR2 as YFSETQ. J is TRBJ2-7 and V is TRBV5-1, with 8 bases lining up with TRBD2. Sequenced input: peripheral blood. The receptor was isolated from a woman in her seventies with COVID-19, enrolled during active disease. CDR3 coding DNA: TGCGCCAGTAACCCGGGACTAGGAATCGAGCAGTACTTC. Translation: CASNPGLGIEQYF.